This T cell receptor beta chain was captured in a study of siplizumab effects on memory and regulatory T cells. Clones were sequenced by immunoSEQ multiplex PCR, and TCRdb holds only the in-frame ones, with some missing. In the table there are some 65,000 clones, about 87% of which are singletons. The V gene end was trimmed by 5 bases and the J gene end by 2 bases; junction bases not matched to a gene: 6. Germline CDR1 SGHRS, CDR2 YFSETQ. CDR3 length: 14 residues. Sequenced material: Tregs sorted from blood. This chain links TRBV5-1 with TRBJ1-2; 7 positions agree with TRBD1. This sequence was found in a human donor in good health. The CDR3 coding sequence is TGCGCCAGCAGAGAAACAGGGGCGAACTATGGCTACACCTTC. Translation: CASRETGANYGYTF.